Listed here are 10 T cell receptor beta chains from one sample, sequenced in a study of metastatic and nonmetastatic thyroid tumors. Each patient went into thyroid surgery without having received any treatment. TCRdb re-called the PCR reads with MiXCR. The sample lists about 59,000 clones, about 17% occurring once. Source material: blood. Receptors originate from a male donor with papillary thyroid cancer or a benign thyroid nodule (not recorded which). Some clones in this sample may be carry-over from other donors' samples.

This clone was detected ten times or more. The gene calls are TRBV9 and TRBJ2-5; D uncertain. Germline V CDR1 and CDR2: SGDLS, YYNGEE. The length of the CDR3 is 15 residues. V gave up 0 bases and J gave up 8 bases, with 17 bases separating them. CDR3 in amino acids: CASSVGGAWADTQYF. The CDR3 DNA follows: TGTGCCAGCAGCGTAGGAGGCGCCTGGGCCGATACCCAGTACTTC.

Details on this clone: One end of the junction varies from germline; a read error may be responsible. The V call is TRBV6-1, the J call TRBJ1-5, with D unresolved. CDR1 is MNHNS, CDR2 SASEGT, per germline. The CDR3 runs to 15 residues. The CDR3 sequence is CARSLASLANQPKHF. The CDR3, as DNA: TGTGCCAGAAGTTTGGCCTCCCTGGCAAATCAGCCCAAGCATTTT.

This clone was seen at least ten times. The rearrangement links TRBV20-1 to TRBJ2-5, with 10 positions matching TRBD1. Germline V gene sequence: CDR1 DFQATT, CDR2 SNEGSKA (reference sequence). V trimming: 3 bases; J trimming: 5 bases; junction bases outside the gene matches: 12. The CDR3 sequence is 16 residues long. CDR3 protein: CSASLPGTGEFETQYF. CDR3 bases: TGCAGTGCTAGTTTACCCGGGACAGGGGAGTTTGAGACCCAGTACTTC.

This clone appeared many times. The chain employs TRBV5-1 and TRBJ2-7; D is uncertain. Germline CDR1 and CDR2: SGHRS and YFSETQ. There are 15 residues in the CDR3. With 0 bases removed from V and 0 bases from J, the gap between germline ends came to 10 bases. CDR3 protein: CASSLAEDGSYEQYF. The CDR3 DNA sequence: TGCGCCAGCAGCTTGGCCGAGGACGGCTCCTACGAGCAGTACTTC.

This clone occurred many times. The V call is TRBV6-2 or TRBV6-3, the J call TRBJ2-7; possible D gene TRBD1, 5 bases. Germline lookup yields CDR1 MNHEY and CDR2 SVGEGT. The CDR3 contains 13 residues. Trimming removed 4 bases at V and 1 base at J, with 8 bases between. CDR3 in DNA: TGTGCCAGCAGTTGGGGCGGTTCCTACGAGCAGTACGTC. Protein: CASSWGGSYEQYV.

The sample holds a few counts of this clone. This sequence may be a read error, since a much larger clone differs from it by one base. J is TRBJ1-5 and V is TRBV6-5, with 7 bases that match TRBD1. V dropped 4 bases and J dropped 6; count of bases not matched to a gene: 12. CDR1 and CDR2 (germline): MNHEY, SVGAGI. This CDR3 is 16 amino acids long. CDR3 region: CASSLLPGRGSQPQHF. CDR3 sequence (DNA): TGTGCCAGCAGTTTACTCCCCGGCAGGGGGAGTCAGCCCCAGCATTTT.

In this sample, this clone turned up many times. The V and J genes are TRBV15 and TRBJ2-7; 7 bases fit TRBD1. The CDR3 loop spans 18 amino acids. V lost 4 bases to trimming and J lost 4 bases; unmatched junction nucleotides: 19. The germline V gene has CDR1 LNHNV and CDR2 YYDKDF (reference sequence). CDR3: CATSTTAQLDRVRYEQYF. The CDR3 coding sequence is TGTGCCACCAGCACAACTGCCCAACTTGACAGGGTTAGGTACGAGCAGTACTTC.

In this sample, this clone turned up many times. The chain uses TRBV20-1 and TRBJ2-3, with 13 bases fitting TRBD2. The CDR3 is 18 amino acids. CDR1 and CDR2 from the germline V gene are DFQATT and SNEGSKA (reference sequence). The trim removed 5 bases at V and 2 bases at J, leaving 13 bases unmatched. CDR3 nucleotides: TGCAGTGCTTCCCCCGAGACTAGCGGGGGGCTTCTCACAGATACGCAGTATTTT. Translating gives CSASPETSGGLLTDTQYF.

On this clone: This is likely a read error, given that the CDR3 carries no conserved phenylalanine or tryptophan at its end. The limits of the CDR3 on the DNA are not certain, so only TCRdb's listed CDR3 is given. The chain carries TRBV9 and TRBJ1-6. The CDR3 has 8 residues if both end residues are counted. Germline loops: CDR1 SGDLS, CDR2 YYNGEE. CDR3 sequence reads: CASSVGAS.

J is TRBJ1-5 and V is TRBV12-3 or TRBV12-4, with 7 bases lining up with TRBD1. The CDR3 contains 13 residues. The ends lost 5 bases at V and 9 bases at J; junction bases unmatched: 7. CDR3 sequence (DNA): TGTGCCAGCAGTGGACAGGCCCGGGGGCCCCAGCATTTT. It encodes CASSGQARGPQHF.